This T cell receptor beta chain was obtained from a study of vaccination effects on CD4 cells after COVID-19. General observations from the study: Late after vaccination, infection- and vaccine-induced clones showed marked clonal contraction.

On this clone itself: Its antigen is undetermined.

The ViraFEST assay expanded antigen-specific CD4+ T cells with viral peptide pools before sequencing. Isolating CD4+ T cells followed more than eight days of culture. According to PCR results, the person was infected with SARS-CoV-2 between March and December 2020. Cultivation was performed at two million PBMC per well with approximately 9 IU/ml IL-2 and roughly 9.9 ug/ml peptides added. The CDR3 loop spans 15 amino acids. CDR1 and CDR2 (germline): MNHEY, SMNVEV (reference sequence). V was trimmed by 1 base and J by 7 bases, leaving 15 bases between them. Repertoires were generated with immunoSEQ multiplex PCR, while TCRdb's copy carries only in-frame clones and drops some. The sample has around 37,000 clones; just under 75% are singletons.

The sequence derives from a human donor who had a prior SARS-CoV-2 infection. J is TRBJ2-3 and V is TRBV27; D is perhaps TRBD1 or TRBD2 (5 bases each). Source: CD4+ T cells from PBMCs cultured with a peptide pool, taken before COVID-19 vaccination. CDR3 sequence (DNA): TGTGCCAGCAGTTTATGGGGGTTGGTGGGGCATACGCAGTATTTT. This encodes CASSLWGLVGHTQYF.